This T cell receptor beta chain appears in the sequencing data of a study of cytomegalovirus exposure and HLA in healthy donors. Study-level results: Among the CMV-associated chains, a few were confirmed in vitro as specific for CMV antigens. Later, an analysis found that common viral pathogens appeared to be linked with several of the most significant clusters.

Primers for the PCR totalled 60 Vbeta and 13 Jbeta. Using immunoSEQ multiplex PCR, the repertoire was profiled, and TCRdb retains in-frame clones only, with some absent. The repertoire holds roughly 160,000 clones, with 73% as singletons. With respect to this clone: Its antigen is as yet unknown.

With 2 bases removed from V and 0 bases from J, the gap between germline ends came to 8 bases. CDR1 and CDR2 (germline): LGHNA, YSLEER. This CDR3 has 15 amino acids. The sample comprised PBMCs. The receptor's source is a woman aged 18-29 years in good health and CMV-seropositive. V gene TRBV4-3 combines with J gene TRBJ1-5; D perhaps matches TRBD1 (6 bases). The CDR3 DNA is TGCGCCAGCAGCCAATCAGGGGATAGCAATCAGCCCCAGCATTTT. Amino acids: CASSQSGDSNQPQHF.